This TCR beta chain is drawn from a study of blood T cell repertoires in COVID-19 (dated by TCRdb to the early 2020s). As for the study more broadly: The collaborator samples originated in the United States, Italy and Spain and spanned the acute and convalescent phases of COVID-19. Nearly every sample came with metadata listing a de-identified subject ID, COVID-19 status, age in years and sex. A freely available public database, intended as a resource for researchers studying the immune response to SARS-CoV-2, is where the repertoires were released. Samples came from the ongoing ImmuneRACE study (first 160 participants) plus 1,254 subjects from 6 global collaborators. Where available, HLA class I and class II types were taken from metadata supplied by the sample provider and were not determined by assay-based typing. The prospective study material was composed of cDNA or gDNA derived from T cells, B-cell-depleted T cells, or PBMCs. The dataset comprised deeply sampled blood TCRbeta repertoires from subjects exposed to, actively infected with, or recovered from COVID-19. What the work shows at the level of the full study, not this receptor alone: Clinical and demographic metadata were provided uncurated, with the amount varying by source and participant.

According to the germline V gene, CDR1 reads ENHRY and CDR2 reads SYGVKD. Spanning cysteine to phenylalanine, the CDR3 consists of 15 amino acids. Kept here is only the CDR3 DNA, which spans 45 bases and is read in frame from base 1. The V end loses 3 bases and the J end loses 4 bases, and a stretch of 10 bases separates them. TCRbeta CDR3 regions were amplified from genomic DNA by means of the immunoSEQ Assay, a bias-controlled multiplex PCR. In the source study's methods: The number of nucleated cells in each sample was estimated by amplification of reference gene primers within the assay. To quantify the absolute abundance of each unique TCRbeta CDR3 rearrangement, sequence reads were collapsed and filtered. For each sample, productive Simpson clonality was calculated as the square root of Simpson's diversity index across productive rearrangements. The table was pulled from immuneACCESS by TCRdb, which kept in-frame rearrangements only. Such tables lose some clones; where checked, under half of the loss comes from unresolved V genes, and the rest has no known cause. V and J calls and clone size are given by that table; D and trimming were obtained from the DNA. The sample records fewer than 350,000 clones, 85% of which are singletons. The top ten clonotypes cover 1.5% to 2% of the sample.

In the prospective study, participants were roughly 18 to 95 years old, resided in about two dozen geographic areas of the United States, and were enrolled through a virtual design. Cohort assignment in the prospective study relied on participant-reported clinical history from a screening survey and a study questionnaire. A participant counted as exposed if, within 2 weeks of entering the study, that participant had been in contact with someone who had a PCR-confirmed or clinician-diagnosed COVID-19 case. In the prospective study, whole blood, serum and a nasopharyngeal or oropharyngeal swab were collected from each participant by mobile phlebotomists. Additional blood draws and questionnaires over an approximately two-month period could optionally be provided by prospective study participants. Prospective study blood samples were shipped either frozen or at room temperature before DNA extraction.

Comment on this clone: It lacks a known antigen. Base qualities were left out, and no much larger clone turns up one base away.

The sample comprised PBMCs or T cells enriched from blood (not recorded which). The V and J segments used are TRBV10-3 and TRBJ2-6; a tentative D call is TRBD1 (5 bases match). This receptor was taken from a woman between 25 and 40 years old who had been exposed to COVID-19. CDR3 reads: CAISDAGLGANVLTF. The DNA reads TGTGCCATCAGTGATGCAGGGTTAGGGGCCAACGTCCTGACTTTC.